These 8 T cell receptor beta chains were sequenced from one sample in a study of somatic mutations in cytotoxic T cells in rheumatoid arthritis. Generated by immunoSEQ multiplex PCR, the TCRdb table keeps only in-frame clones and is missing some. The repertoire holds 15,000 to 20,000 clones, with about 81% as singletons. The specimen sequenced was CD8+ T cells sorted from blood. These receptors were collected from an adult with rheumatoid arthritis.

This clone is medium-sized. The chain couples TRBV14 to TRBJ2-7; 8 bases agree with TRBD1. Germline values: CDR1 SGHDN, CDR2 FVKESK. V lost 3 bases and J lost 4; bases outside the gene matches: 17. CDR3 length: 18 residues. The CDR3 nucleotides are TGTGCCAGCAGCCACGCCCTCGGCGAGGGACAGGAGACGTACGAGCAGTACTTC. This gives the protein CASSHALGEGQETYEQYF.

This clone has more than one count but fewer than ten. This sequence joins TRBV11-1 and TRBJ2-7; D unclear. V was trimmed by 0 bases and J by 6 bases, leaving 9 bases between them. Germline V gene data show CDR1 as SGHAT and CDR2 as FQDESV (reference sequence). The CDR3 spans 13 residues. In DNA form, the CDR3 reads TGTGCCAGCAGCTTAGCCGGCGGCGGCGAGCAGTACTTC. As protein: CASSLAGGGEQYF.

V is TRBV9 and J is TRBJ2-3; TRBD1 agrees at 7 bases. Unmatched junction bases numbered 4, after V lost 0 bases and J lost 6 bases. This CDR3 comprises 14 residues. Looked up from germline, CDR1 is SGDLS and CDR2 is YYNGEE. CDR3 region: CASSVVPGGDTQYF. The CDR3 DNA reads TGTGCCAGCAGCGTAGTCCCAGGGGGTGATACGCAGTATTTT.

This chain joins TRBV10-3 and TRBJ1-2; D might be TRBD1 (6 bases). The V and J ends lost 0 bases and 3 bases respectively, with 11 bases between them. This CDR3 has 15 amino acids. Germline CDR1 is ENHRY and CDR2 is SYGVKD. CDR3 coding DNA: TGTGCCATCAGTGAGTCGTACAGGGACTACTATGGCTACACCTTC. It encodes CAISESYRDYYGYTF.

The V and J genes are TRBV10-3 and TRBJ2-1; D gene uncertain. V gave up 9 bases and J gave up 0 bases, with 9 bases separating them. CDR3 size: 13 residues. CDR1 ENHRY and CDR2 SYGVKD come from the germline V gene. The CDR3 DNA is TGTGCCATACAGAGCAGCTCCTACAATGAGCAGTTCTTC. The encoded protein is CAIQSSSYNEQFF.

The V and J genes are TRBV19 and TRBJ1-1, with D hard to call. V lost 0 bases, J lost 1 base, and 6 bases lay in between. This CDR3 has 14 amino acids. The germline gives CDR1 LNHDA, CDR2 SQIVND (reference sequence). CDR3 loop: CASSIDGENTEAFF. The DNA for the CDR3 is TGTGCCAGTAGTATAGATGGAGAGAACACTGAAGCTTTCTTT.

The CDR3 here is CSATRQYEQYF. CDR3 coding DNA: TGCAGTGCCACCCGACAGTACGAGCAGTACTTC. This chain uses TRBV20-1 with TRBJ2-7; possible D gene TRBD1, 5 bases. The CDR3 sequence is 11 residues long. The germline V gene encodes CDR1 DFQATT and CDR2 SNEGSKA (reference sequence). Deletions cut 6 bases from V and 4 bases from J, with 10 bases between.

The chain combines TRBV7-8 with TRBJ1-5, with D maybe TRBD1 (6 bases). Germline values: CDR1 SGHVS, CDR2 FQNEAQ. This CDR3 comprises 18 residues. Trimming shortened V by 1 base and J by 0 bases, and 16 bases separated the two germline ends. Here the CDR3 DNA reads TGTGCCAGCAGCTTAGTGAGCCCGTACAGGGTTAGCAATCAGCCCCAGCATTTT. Encoded protein: CASSLVSPYRVSNQPQHF.